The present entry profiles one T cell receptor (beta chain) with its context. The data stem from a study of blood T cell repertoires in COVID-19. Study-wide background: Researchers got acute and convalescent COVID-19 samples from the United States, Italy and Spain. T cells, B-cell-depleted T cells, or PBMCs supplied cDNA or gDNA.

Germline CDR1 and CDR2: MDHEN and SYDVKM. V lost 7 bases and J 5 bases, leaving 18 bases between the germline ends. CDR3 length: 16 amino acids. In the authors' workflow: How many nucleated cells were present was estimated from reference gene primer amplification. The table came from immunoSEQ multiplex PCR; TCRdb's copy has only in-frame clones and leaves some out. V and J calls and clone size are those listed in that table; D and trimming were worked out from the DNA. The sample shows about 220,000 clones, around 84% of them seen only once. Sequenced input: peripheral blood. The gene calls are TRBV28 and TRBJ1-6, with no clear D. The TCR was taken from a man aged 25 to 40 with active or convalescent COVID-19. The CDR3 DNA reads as TGTGCCAGCACCCCCCCGGGAGGCGCGAATAATTCACCCCTCCACTTT. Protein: CASTPPGGANNSPLHF.